This T cell receptor (beta chain) originates from a study of blood T cell repertoires in COVID-19. As for the study in general: The United States, Italy and Spain were the sources of the acute and convalescent COVID-19 samples. T cells, B-cell-depleted T cells, or PBMCs supplied cDNA or gDNA.

Original data processing: Reference gene primer amplification in the assay estimated nucleated cell counts. Measured with immunoSEQ multiplex PCR; TCRdb has only the in-frame clones, and not every one. That table gives V, J and clone size, and the DNA gave D and trimming. Among tens of thousands of clones, roughly 90% were seen once, and the ten largest hold under 4.5%. V was trimmed by 7 bases and J by 8 bases, leaving 11 bases between them. CDR1 is WNHNN, CDR2 SYGVQD, per germline (reference sequence). The CDR3 spans 11 residues. The sample holds a few counts of this clone. The sample was peripheral blood. The clonotype was recovered from a human donor in a cohort sampled during active COVID-19. This chain links TRBV10-1 with TRBJ1-2, with D unclear. The CDR3 reads CASIREWGYTF. The CDR3 DNA reads TGCGCCAGCATTCGGGAGTGGGGCTACACCTTC.